The clone carrying this T cell receptor (beta chain) was picked up a small number of times. Its antigen is not known. This record belongs to a study of beta chain features in type 1 diabetes. Study-level findings and limits: Diminished insertions and augmented deletions at VDJ junctions characterized type 1 diabetes patients. Patients with Type 1 diabetes showed moderately but significantly shorter TCRB CDR3s in all four CD4+ subsets.

Isolated RNA was reverse transcribed in full, so expressed TCRB transcripts were sequenced. Naive, central memory and regulatory T cell samples yielded around 3.3 million reads on average. The repertoire was sequenced with immunoSEQ multiplex PCR; TCRdb's copy has only in-frame clones and lacks some. The sample lists about 250,000 clones; 13% to 15% were seen once. The CDR3 runs 15 residues. Germline assignment: CDR1 SGHRS and CDR2 YFSETQ. Unmatched junction bases numbered 6, after V lost 3 bases and J lost 1 base. J is TRBJ1-1 and V is TRBV5-1, with TRBD1 identical over 7 bases. This TCR derives from a woman aged 40-49 years in good health. Sequenced: naive CD4+ T cells from blood. The CDR3 DNA is TGCGCCAGCAGCTGGACCGGGACAGCGAACACTGAAGCTTTCTTT. This codes for CASSWTGTANTEAFF.